This passage covers 19 T cell receptor beta chains from one sample sequenced in a study of T cell responses to AZD1222 COVID-19 vaccine. Measured with immunoSEQ multiplex PCR; TCRdb has only the in-frame clones, and not every one. The sample includes under 110,000 clones, about 90% seen only once; the top ten take 15% to 20%. Sample: peripheral blood, taken on day 0 of AZD1222 vaccination. These receptors were collected from an adult in good health.

Written as DNA, the CDR3 is TGTGCCAGCAGCATGGGGCTAGCGGGAGGGTACTATGAGCAGTTCTTC. Translated: CASSMGLAGGYYEQFF. The chain joins TRBV11-3 to TRBJ2-1; 12 bases are a match to TRBD2. In germline, CDR1 is SGHNT, CDR2 YENEEA. After removal of 5 bases from V and 8 bases from J, the junction contained 10 bases not matched to a gene. The CDR3 contains 16 residues.

The J gene is TRBJ1-5, the V gene TRBV24-1; 8 bases line up with TRBD1. Germline V gene lookup returns CDR1 KGHDR and CDR2 SFDVKD. V lost 0 bases to trimming and J lost 7 bases; unmatched junction nucleotides: 7. The CDR3 consists of 16 residues. In DNA, the CDR3 is TGTGCCACCAGTGATTTGAACAGGGGGATTCACCAGCCCCAGCATTTT. Translated: CATSDLNRGIHQPQHF.

The chain is built from TRBV3-1 (or the pseudogene TRBV3-2) and TRBJ1-5, with D maybe TRBD1 (6 bases). The CDR3 loop spans 14 amino acids. CDR1 LGHDT and CDR2 YNNKEL come from the germline V gene (reference sequence). The V gene lost 5 bases and the J gene lost 5 bases, with 13 bases spanning the gap. CDR3 sequence (DNA): TGTGCCAGCAGCTTTGGACAGCGAGATCAGCCCCAGCATTTT. This encodes CASSFGQRDQPQHF.

This clone was observed once. The genes are TRBV6-1 and TRBJ2-5; D ambiguous. The V gene lost 2 bases and the J gene lost 2 bases, with 15 bases spanning the gap. The germline V gene encodes CDR1 MNHNS and CDR2 SASEGT. The CDR3 covers 16 residues. This CDR3 is CASSEKWKGVQETQYF. DNA of the CDR3: TGTGCCAGCAGTGAAAAATGGAAGGGCGTACAAGAGACCCAGTACTTC.

V and J are TRBV6-6 and TRBJ1-3, with 7 bases matching TRBD1. V lost 6 bases to trimming and J lost 2 bases; unmatched junction nucleotides: 1. The CDR3 is 13 residues long. CDR1 and CDR2 from the germline V gene are MNHNY and SVGAGI (reference sequence). The CDR3: CASSDRAGNTIYF. CDR3 nucleotide sequence: TGTGCCAGCAGCGACAGGGCTGGAAACACCATATATTTT.

The chain couples TRBV6-5 to TRBJ2-2; TRBD2 might be the D (6 bases). Per the germline V gene, CDR1 is MNHEY and CDR2 is SVGAGI. With 1 base removed from V and 3 bases from J, the gap between germline ends came to 12 bases. This CDR3 has 16 amino acids. The CDR3 sequence: CASSYFAGSDTGELFF. In nucleotides, the CDR3 is TGTGCCAGCAGTTACTTTGCGGGGTCCGACACCGGGGAGCTGTTTTTT.

This clone was picked up one time. The chain joins TRBV7-6 to TRBJ2-1; 16 bases fit TRBD2. This CDR3 is built from 15 residues. V lost 0 bases to trimming and J lost 15 bases; unmatched junction nucleotides: 5. The V gene's germline CDR1 is SGHVS and CDR2 FNYEAQ. CDR3 bases: TGTGCCAGCAGCTTAGCCGGGACTAGCGGGAGGGCCGTGTTCTTC. Translated, it gives CASSLAGTSGRAVFF.

V usage is TRBV6-5 and J usage is TRBJ2-1; perhaps TRBD2 as D (6 bases). CDR1 and CDR2 from the germline V gene are MNHEY and SVGAGI. This CDR3 has 15 amino acids. Trimming took 5 bases from V and 4 from J, leaving 15 bases between them. The chain's CDR3 is CASSLDWDLYNEQFF. Here the CDR3 DNA reads TGTGCCAGCAGTCTAGATTGGGACTTATACAATGAGCAGTTCTTC.

This clone came up a few times. The rearrangement links TRBV6-5 to TRBJ1-6, with 9 positions matching TRBD1. Looked up from germline, CDR1 is MNHEY and CDR2 is SVGAGI. This CDR3 has 15 amino acids. V shed 6 bases and J 5 bases; nucleotides not matched to a gene: 5. CDR3: CASRRQGENNSPLHF. In DNA form, the CDR3 reads TGTGCCAGCAGAAGACAGGGGGAGAATAATTCACCCCTCCACTTT.

The chain is built from TRBV19 and TRBJ2-1; 7 nucleotides line up with TRBD2. The CDR3 consists of 14 residues. CDR1 is LNHDA and CDR2 is SQIVND in the germline V gene (reference sequence). Germline trimming cut 5 bases from V and 6 bases from J; bases unmatched to any gene: 7. CDR3: CASSPRDYSNEQFF. In DNA form, the CDR3 reads TGTGCCAGTAGTCCGCGGGACTATTCCAATGAGCAGTTCTTC.

This chain uses TRBV21-1 with TRBJ1-1. TRBV21-1 is assigned pseudogene status. The CDR3 covers 16 residues. CDR3 sequence reads: CASSKKKERTCTEAFF. Written as DNA, the CDR3 is TGTGCCAGCAGCAAAAAGAAGGAGCGAACTTGCACTGAAGCTTTCTTT.

V and J are TRBV10-2 and TRBJ1-5; 7 bases align to TRBD1. J gave up 5 bases and V 6 bases, and 4 bases lay outside the gene matches. CDR1 is WSHSY and CDR2 is SAAADI in the germline V gene. The CDR3 is made up of 13 amino acids. CDR3 protein: CASRTGIHQPQHF. The DNA of the CDR3 is TGCGCCAGCAGGACAGGGATCCATCAGCCCCAGCATTTT.

The rearrangement uses TRBV19 and TRBJ2-1; 12 bases match TRBD2. This CDR3 comprises 17 residues. Germline V gene data show CDR1 as LNHDA and CDR2 as SQIVND (reference sequence). The junction had 13 bases not matched to a gene; V was cut back by 6 bases and J by 7 bases. CDR3 nucleotides: TGTGCCAGTAGCACCTCAGTGACTAGCGGGAGACGGAATGAGCAGTTCTTC. Translated: CASSTSVTSGRRNEQFF. The entire variable domain, with the rest obtained from reference TRBV19 and TRBJ2-1, is as follows: DGGITQSPKYLFRKEGQNVTLSCEQNLNHDAMYWYRQDPGQGLRLIYYSQIVNDFQKGDIAEGYSVSREKKESFPLTVTSAQKNPTAFYLCASSTSVTSGRRNEQFFGPGTRLTVL.

The CDR3 DNA is TGTGCCAGCAGCTCAGGGATACCATGGGGGGCAGAATCCTACAATGAGCAGTTCTTC. The encoded protein is CASSSGIPWGAESYNEQFF. This sequence joins TRBV11-3 and TRBJ2-1; D possibly matches TRBD1 or TRBD2 (6 bases each). CDR1 and CDR2 from the germline V gene are SGHNT and YENEEA. The CDR3 runs 19 residues. Trimming left V 4 bases short and J 1 base short, with 23 bases between.

V usage is TRBV18 and J usage is TRBJ2-5, with D possibly being TRBD2 (6 bases). The CDR3 runs to 18 residues. Trimming took off 5 bases at V and 2 bases at J, with 24 bases between the two ends. Germline CDR1 KGHSH, CDR2 LQKENI. The CDR3 is CASSFFYGGQSTQETQYF. Here the CDR3 DNA reads TGTGCCAGCTCATTCTTTTACGGAGGGCAGTCGACACAAGAGACCCAGTACTTC.

This chain connects TRBV10-3 to TRBJ1-3, with D unclear. This CDR3 is 16 amino acids long. Looked up from germline, CDR1 is ENHRY and CDR2 is SYGVKD. V gave up 2 bases and J gave up 0 bases, with 11 bases separating them. Written as DNA, the CDR3 is TGTGCCATCAGTGAGGGGCAGTTAGACTCTGGAAACACCATATATTTT. This sequence encodes CAISEGQLDSGNTIYF.

This chain connects TRBV7-9 to TRBJ1-2; D gene unclear. Germline CDR1 is SEHNR and CDR2 is FQNEAQ (reference sequence). CDR3 length: 14 amino acids. Deletions cut 2 bases from V and 11 bases from J, with 18 bases between. CDR3 nucleotides: TGTGCCAGCAGCTTATCCCTCCGCGGAGGAGGTTACACCTTC. This sequence encodes CASSLSLRGGGYTF.

The chain couples TRBV30 to TRBJ1-1, with 7 bases aligning to TRBD1. The CDR3 runs to 14 residues. The germline V gene has CDR1 GTSNPN and CDR2 SVGIG (reference sequence). After removal of 3 bases from V and 0 bases from J, the junction contained 4 bases not matched to a gene. The CDR3 protein is CAWRKQGLNTEAFF. DNA for the CDR3: TGTGCCTGGAGAAAACAGGGGTTGAACACTGAAGCTTTCTTT.

The chain carries TRBV30 and TRBJ1-2; 7 nucleotides agree with TRBD1. The ends lost 6 bases at V and 8 bases at J; junction bases unmatched: 12. The germline gives CDR1 GTSNPN, CDR2 SVGIG (reference sequence). CDR3 size: 13 residues. CDR3 nucleotides: TGTGCCTGCCAACAAACGACAGGGAACGGCTACACCTTC. Protein sequence: CACQQTTGNGYTF.